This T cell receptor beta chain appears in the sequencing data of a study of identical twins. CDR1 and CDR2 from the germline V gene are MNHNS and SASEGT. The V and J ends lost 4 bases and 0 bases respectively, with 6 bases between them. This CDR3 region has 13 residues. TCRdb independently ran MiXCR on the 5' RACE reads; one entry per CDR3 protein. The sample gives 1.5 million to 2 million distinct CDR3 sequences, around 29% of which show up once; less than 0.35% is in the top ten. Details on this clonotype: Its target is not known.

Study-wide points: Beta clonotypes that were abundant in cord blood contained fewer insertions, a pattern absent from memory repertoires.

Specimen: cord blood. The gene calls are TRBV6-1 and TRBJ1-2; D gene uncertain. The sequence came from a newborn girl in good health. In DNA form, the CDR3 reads TGTGCCAGCAGTGTGACATCTAACTATGGCTACACCTTC. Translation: CASSVTSNYGYTF.